Sequencing of this T cell receptor beta chain was carried out in a study of blood T cell repertoires in COVID-19. Overall study: Acute-phase and convalescent COVID-19 samples originated in the United States, Italy and Spain.

Original methodology: How many nucleated cells were present was estimated from reference gene primer amplification. Produced via immunoSEQ multiplex PCR; TCRdb's table is partial and in-frame only. That table is the source of V, J and clone size, and D and trimming were worked out from the DNA. Found here are about 190,000 clones, 88% of them singletons; the top ten hold 3.5% to 4.5%. V lost 8 bases and J lost 5; bases outside the gene matches: 13. The germline V gene has CDR1 LNHNV and CDR2 YYDKDF (reference sequence). The CDR3 covers 15 residues. The material sequenced was peripheral blood. The chain couples TRBV15 to TRBJ2-5; 8 bases agree with TRBD2. The TCR sequence derives from a woman aged 25-40 years with acute or convalescent COVID-19. CDR3 region: CATRGGNSLGETQYF. The CDR3 nucleotides read TGTGCCACCCGGGGGGGAAACTCCCTTGGGGAGACCCAGTACTTC.